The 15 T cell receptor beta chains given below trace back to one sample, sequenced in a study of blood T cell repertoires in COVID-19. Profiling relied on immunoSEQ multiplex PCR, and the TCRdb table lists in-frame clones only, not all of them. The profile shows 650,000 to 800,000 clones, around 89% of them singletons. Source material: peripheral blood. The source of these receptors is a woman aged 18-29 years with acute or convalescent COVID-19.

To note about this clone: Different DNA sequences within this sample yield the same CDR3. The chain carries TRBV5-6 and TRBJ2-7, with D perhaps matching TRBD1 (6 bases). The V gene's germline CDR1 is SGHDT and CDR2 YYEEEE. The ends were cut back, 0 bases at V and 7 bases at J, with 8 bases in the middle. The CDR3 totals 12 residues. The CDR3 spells CASSLGRGEQYF. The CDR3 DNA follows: TGTGCCAGCAGCTTGGGTAGGGGGGAGCAGTACTTC.

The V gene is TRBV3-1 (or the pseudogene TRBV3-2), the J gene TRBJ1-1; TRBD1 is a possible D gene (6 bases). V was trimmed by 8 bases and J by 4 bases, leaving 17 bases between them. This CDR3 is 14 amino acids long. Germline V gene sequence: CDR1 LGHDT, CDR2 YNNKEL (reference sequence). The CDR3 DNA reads TGTGCCAGCGGGGGCAGGTTCCCGGGCACTGAAGCTTTCTTT. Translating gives CASGGRFPGTEAFF.

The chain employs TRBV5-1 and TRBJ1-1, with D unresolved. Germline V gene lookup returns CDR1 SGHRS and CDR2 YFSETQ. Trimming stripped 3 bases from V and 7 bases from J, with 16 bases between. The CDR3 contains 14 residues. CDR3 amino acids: CASSSTTSFNEAFF. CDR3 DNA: TGCGCCAGCAGCTCAACGACTTCATTCAATGAAGCTTTCTTT.

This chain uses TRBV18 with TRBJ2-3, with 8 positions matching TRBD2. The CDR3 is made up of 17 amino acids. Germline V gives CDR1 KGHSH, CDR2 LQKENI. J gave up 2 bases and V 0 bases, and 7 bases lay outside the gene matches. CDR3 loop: CASSPPIRGGYTDTQYF. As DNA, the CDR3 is TGTGCCAGCTCACCACCGATTCGGGGGGGCTACACAGATACGCAGTATTTT.

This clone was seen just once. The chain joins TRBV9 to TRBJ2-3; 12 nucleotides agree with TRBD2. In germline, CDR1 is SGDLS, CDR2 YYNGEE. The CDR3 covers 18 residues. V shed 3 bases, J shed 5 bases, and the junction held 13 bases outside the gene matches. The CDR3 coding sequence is TGTGCCAGCAGCGCGCCACGCCTAGCGGGGGGGCGTGGAGATACGCAGTATTTT. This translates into CASSAPRLAGGRGDTQYF.

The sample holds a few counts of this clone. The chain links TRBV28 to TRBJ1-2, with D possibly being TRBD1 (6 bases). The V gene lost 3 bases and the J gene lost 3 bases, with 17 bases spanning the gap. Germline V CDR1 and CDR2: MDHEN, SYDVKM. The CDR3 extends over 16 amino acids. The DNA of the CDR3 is TGTGCCAGCAGTTTCCCTACAGGGAGGGACGACTATGGCTACACCTTC. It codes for CASSFPTGRDDYGYTF.

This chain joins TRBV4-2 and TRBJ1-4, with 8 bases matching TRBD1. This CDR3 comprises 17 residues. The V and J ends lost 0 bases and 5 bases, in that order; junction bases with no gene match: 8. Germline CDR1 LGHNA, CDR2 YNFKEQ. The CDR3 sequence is CASSQDSTGDGNEKLFF. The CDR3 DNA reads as TGTGCCAGCAGCCAAGACTCGACAGGGGATGGGAATGAAAAACTGTTTTTT.

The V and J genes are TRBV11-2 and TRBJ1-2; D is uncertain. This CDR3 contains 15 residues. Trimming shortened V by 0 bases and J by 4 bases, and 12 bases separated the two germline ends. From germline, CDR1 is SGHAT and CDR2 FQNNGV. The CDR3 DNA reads TGTGCCAGCAGCTTAGATCTTGGAGCTACCTATGGCTACACCTTC. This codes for CASSLDLGATYGYTF.

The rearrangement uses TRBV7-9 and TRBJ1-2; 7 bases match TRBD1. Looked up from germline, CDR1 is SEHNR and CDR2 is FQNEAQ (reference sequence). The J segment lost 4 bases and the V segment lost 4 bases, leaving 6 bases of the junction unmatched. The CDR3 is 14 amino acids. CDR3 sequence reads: CASSSRGWSYGYTF. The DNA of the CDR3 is TGTGCCAGCAGCTCCAGGGGGTGGAGCTATGGCTACACCTTC.

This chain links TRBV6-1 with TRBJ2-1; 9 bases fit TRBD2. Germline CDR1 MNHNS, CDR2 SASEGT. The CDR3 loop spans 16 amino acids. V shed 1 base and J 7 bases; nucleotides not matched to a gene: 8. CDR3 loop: CASSEEGAGGWNEQFF. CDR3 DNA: TGTGCCAGCAGTGAAGAGGGAGCGGGGGGCTGGAATGAGCAGTTCTTC.

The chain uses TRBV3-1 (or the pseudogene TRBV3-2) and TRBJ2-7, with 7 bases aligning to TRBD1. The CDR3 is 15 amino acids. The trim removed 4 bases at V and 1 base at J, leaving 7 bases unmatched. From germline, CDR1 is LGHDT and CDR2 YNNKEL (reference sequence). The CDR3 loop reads CASSPGGSMSYEQYF. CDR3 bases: TGTGCCAGCAGCCCAGGGGGATCTATGTCCTACGAGCAGTACTTC.

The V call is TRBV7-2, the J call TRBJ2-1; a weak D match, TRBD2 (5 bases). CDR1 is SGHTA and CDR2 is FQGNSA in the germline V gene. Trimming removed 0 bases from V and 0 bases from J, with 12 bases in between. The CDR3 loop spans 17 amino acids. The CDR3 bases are TGTGCCAGCAGCTTAGCCGCAGCGGTGAGCTCCTACAATGAGCAGTTCTTC. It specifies CASSLAAAVSSYNEQFF. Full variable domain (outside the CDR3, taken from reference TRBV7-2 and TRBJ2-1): GAGVSQSPSNKVTEKGKDVELRCDPISGHTALYWYRQSLGQGLEFLIYFQGNSAPDKSGLPSDRFSAERTGGSVSTLTIQRTQQEDSAVYLCASSLAAAVSSYNEQFFGPGTRLTVL.

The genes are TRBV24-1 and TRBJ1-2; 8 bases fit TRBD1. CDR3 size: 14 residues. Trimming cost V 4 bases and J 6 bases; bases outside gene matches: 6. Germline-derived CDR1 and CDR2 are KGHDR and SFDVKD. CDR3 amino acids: CATSEDTGGNGYTF. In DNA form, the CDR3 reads TGTGCCACCAGTGAGGATACAGGGGGGAATGGCTACACCTTC.

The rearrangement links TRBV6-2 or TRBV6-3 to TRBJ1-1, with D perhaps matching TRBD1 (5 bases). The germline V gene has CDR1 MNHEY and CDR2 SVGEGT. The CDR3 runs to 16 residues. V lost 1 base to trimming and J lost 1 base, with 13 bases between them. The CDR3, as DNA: TGTGCCAGCAGTTACTGGACAAGACACCGGAACACTGAAGCTTTCTTT. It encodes CASSYWTRHRNTEAFF.

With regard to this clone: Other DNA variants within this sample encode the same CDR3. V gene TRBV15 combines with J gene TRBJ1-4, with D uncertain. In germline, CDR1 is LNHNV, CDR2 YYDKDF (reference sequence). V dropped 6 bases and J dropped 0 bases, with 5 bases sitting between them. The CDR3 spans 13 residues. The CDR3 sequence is CATSPATNEKLFF. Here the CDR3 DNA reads TGTGCCACCAGTCCTGCAACTAATGAAAAACTGTTTTTT.